Presented here are 10 T cell receptor beta chains from one specimen sequenced in a study of blood T cell repertoires in COVID-19. The table came from immunoSEQ multiplex PCR; TCRdb's copy has only in-frame clones and leaves some out. The data hold over 300,000 clones, with around 92% observed a single time. The sequenced sample consisted of peripheral blood. These receptors were collected from a man in his forties or fifties with acute or convalescent COVID-19.

V gene TRBV2 combines with J gene TRBJ1-5; D remains ambiguous. Germline CDR1 reads SNHLY; CDR2 reads FYNNEI. There are 12 residues in the CDR3. The germline V and J ends were trimmed by 7 bases and 9 bases, with 13 bases remaining between them. DNA for the CDR3: TGTGCCAGCATCGGTGGAGGTGGGCCCCAGCATTTT. Amino acid sequence: CASIGGGGPQHF.

The chain has TRBV9 and TRBJ1-6, with unresolved D. The V end was cut by 2 bases, the J end by 7 bases, with 16 bases between. The germline V gene has CDR1 SGDLS and CDR2 YYNGEE. This CDR3 is built from 16 residues. This CDR3 reads CASSVGNILTNSPLHF. The DNA for the CDR3 is TGTGCCAGCAGCGTCGGGAACATACTAACAAATTCACCCCTCCACTTT.

This clone is a singleton in its sample. The chain is built from TRBV28 and TRBJ1-5, with TRBD1 identical over 8 bases. CDR1 MDHEN and CDR2 SYDVKM come from the germline V gene. There are 15 residues in the CDR3. J lost 2 bases, V lost 6 bases, and 6 bases had no gene match. The DNA of the CDR3 is TGTGCCAGCAGAAATGGACAGGGCGGCAATCAGCCCCAGCATTTT. Encoded protein: CASRNGQGGNQPQHF.

A single count supports this clone. The junction does not match germline at one end; this may be a read error. The rearrangement joins TRBV27 to TRBJ2-7; D possibly corresponds to TRBD1 (6 bases). CDR1 is MNHEY, CDR2 SMNVEV, per germline (reference sequence). The CDR3 is 12 amino acids. Here the CDR3 DNA reads TGTGCCAGCAGTTTAATCCCAGGGGAGCTGTACTTC. Encoded protein: CASSLIPGELYF.

The chain combines TRBV19 with TRBJ1-2; weak D call: TRBD1 (5 bases). Trimming cost V 5 bases and J 6 bases, with 19 bases left between them. Germline CDR1 and CDR2: LNHDA and SQIVND (reference sequence). The CDR3 loop spans 15 amino acids. CDR3 in DNA: TGTGCCAGTAGTTCTTCTCCCCCAGGGTTGAATGGCTACACCTTC. As protein: CASSSSPPGLNGYTF. The full variable domain, with the rest looked up from reference TRBV19 and TRBJ1-2, is DGGITQSPKYLFRKEGQNVTLSCEQNLNHDAMYWYRQDPGQGLRLIYYSQIVNDFQKGDIAEGYSVSREKKESFPLTVTSAQKNPTAFYLCASSSSPPGLNGYTFGSGTRLTVV.

This chain connects TRBV3-1 (or the pseudogene TRBV3-2) to TRBJ1-4; the D is unclear. Germline CDR1 and CDR2: LGHDT and YNNKEL (reference sequence). V gave up 4 bases and J gave up 3 bases, with 9 bases separating them. The CDR3 covers 14 residues. In nucleotides, the CDR3 is TGTGCCAGCAGCCCAACGAGGGCTAATGAAAAACTGTTTTTT. Its translation: CASSPTRANEKLFF.

The V call is TRBV5-4, the J call TRBJ1-2; D call uncertain. Germline assignment: CDR1 SGHNT and CDR2 YYREEE (reference sequence). The CDR3 loop spans 14 amino acids. V was cut by 2 bases and J by 8 bases, with 16 bases left in between. The CDR3 DNA reads as TGTGCCAGCAGCTTCGCGGGAGTACTATGGGGCTACACCTTC. This encodes CASSFAGVLWGYTF.

The chain combines TRBV6-1 with TRBJ1-1; 9 bases fit TRBD1. With 2 bases clipped from V and 1 base from J, the junction kept 2 bases outside the gene matches. From germline, CDR1 is MNHNS and CDR2 SASEGT. The CDR3 sequence is 15 residues long. The CDR3 protein is CASSEPGQGNTEAFF. CDR3 sequence (DNA): TGTGCCAGCAGTGAACCGGGACAGGGGAACACTGAAGCTTTCTTT.

This clone was found once. The chain carries TRBV5-6 and TRBJ1-5; 9 positions match TRBD1. Germline assignment: CDR1 SGHDT and CDR2 YYEEEE. After removal of 4 bases from V and 0 bases from J, the junction contained 5 bases not matched to a gene. The CDR3 is 16 residues long. As DNA, the CDR3 is TGTGCCAGCAGCGCGGGGACAGGGTATAGCAATCAGCCCCAGCATTTT. It codes for CASSAGTGYSNQPQHF.

The rearrangement links TRBV11-2 to TRBJ2-1; 7 nucleotides agree with TRBD1. Looked up from germline, CDR1 is SGHAT and CDR2 is FQNNGV. V was clipped by 2 bases and J by 7 bases; unmatched bases: 11. The CDR3 sequence is 16 residues long. CDR3 nucleotides: TGTGCCAGCAGCTTAAAGACAGGGCCGCTTTGGAATGAGCAGTTCTTC. Its protein product is CASSLKTGPLWNEQFF.